The T cell receptor (beta chain) under discussion was sequenced for a study of chemoradiotherapy in HPV16-positive cancers. This clone has only one observation. One junction end does not reproduce the germline sequence, and a read error may be involved. Other DNA variants within this sample encode the same CDR3. Clones were sequenced by immunoSEQ multiplex PCR, and TCRdb holds only the in-frame ones, with some missing. The repertoire consists of 30,000 to 45,000 clones, with about four fifths occurring once and the leading ten covering around 4%. Germline V gene sequence: CDR1 SEHNR, CDR2 FQNEAQ (reference sequence). CDR3 length: 13 amino acids.

The sample was blood, taken from a patient who underwent chemoradiotherapy. The chain combines TRBV7-9 with TRBJ2-7; D is perhaps TRBD2 (5 bases). The sequence came from a human donor with HPV-associated anogenital cancer. In DNA, the CDR3 is TGCGCCAGCAGCTCCGGGCGGGCGTACGAGCAGTACTTC. Protein: CASSSGRAYEQYF.